The rows below give T cell receptor beta chains drawn from one sample of a study of T cell changes during pregnancy in multiple sclerosis. Here immunoSEQ multiplex PCR was the method, and the copy in TCRdb shows in-frame clones only, minus some. This sample has about 30,000 clones; 89% occur once, and the top ten carry 6.9%. The specimen comprised CD8+ T cells from peripheral blood mononuclear cells, sampled in the second trimester of pregnancy. The receptors were sampled from a female donor with multiple sclerosis, enrolled in a pregnancy study. Each CDR3 is given with its conserved first and last residue. The order of the fields is V gene, J gene, clone size, D gene, CDR3 protein, CDR3 DNA. A D gene is named only where the DNA matches it firmly. Size is omitted from some rows. Given values are once, few, many or a class for expanded clones.

TRBV5-6,TRBJ1-1,NA,TRBD1,CASSLNRGLYTEAFF,TGTGCCAGCAGCTTAAACAGGGGATTGTACACTGAAGCTTTCTTT
TRBV7-8,TRBJ1-3,NA,NA,CASRLGQGGNTIYF,TGTGCCAGCAGGTTGGGTCAGGGCGGAAACACCATATATTTT
TRBV11-3,TRBJ2-3,once,TRBD2,CASRGRGGSTDTQYF,TGTGCCAGCAGAGGACGGGGGGGTAGCACAGATACGCAGTATTTT
TRBV4-3,TRBJ2-5,few,TRBD2,CASSPSGGAGETQYF,TGCGCCAGCAGCCCTAGCGGGGGGGCGGGCGAGACCCAGTACTTC
TRBV6-4,TRBJ2-2,medium-sized,NA,CASSEAATNTGELFF,TGTGCCAGCAGCGAAGCTGCGACGAACACCGGGGAGCTGTTTTTT
TRBV4-3,TRBJ1-5,NA,NA,CASSKLLDSNQPQHF,TGCGCCAGCAGTAAACTACTAGATAGCAATCAGCCCCAGCATTTT
TRBV6-4,TRBJ2-3,NA,NA,CASSDSGGGSDTQYF,TGTGCCAGCAGTGACTCGGGAGGGGGTTCAGATACGCAGTATTTT
TRBV7-2,TRBJ2-7,NA,NA,CASSLDAGETYEQYF,TGTGCCAGCAGCTTGGATGCAGGGGAAACCTACGAGCAGTACTTC
TRBV30,TRBJ2-3,once,TRBD1,CAWTGGAGTDTQYF,TGTGCCTGGACAGGGGGCGCGGGCACAGATACGCAGTATTTT
TRBV5-1,TRBJ1-4,NA,NA,CASSLRGANEKLFF,TGCGCCAGCAGCTTAAGGGGTGCTAATGAAAAACTGTTTTTT
TRBV14,TRBJ2-5,NA,NA,CASRGSGDRETQYF,TGTGCCAGCAGGGGATCGGGCGACAGAGAGACCCAGTACTTC
TRBV25-1,TRBJ2-7,NA,NA,CASSQSGTTFFSEQYF,TGTGCCAGCAGTCAATCCGGGACAACGTTTTTTTCCGAGCAGTACTTC
TRBV5-8,TRBJ2-7,NA,TRBD2,CASEVGLLAGVSYEQYF,TGTGCCTCGGAGGTGGGCTTGCTAGCGGGAGTCTCTTACGAGCAGTACTTC
TRBV15,TRBJ2-3,NA,NA,CATSRSLNSGLTDTQYF,TGTGCCACCAGCAGATCCCTCAATAGCGGACTCACAGATACGCAGTATTTT
TRBV4-3,TRBJ1-1,NA,NA,CASSQVAGTEAFF,TGCGCCAGCAGCCAAGTAGCCGGGACTGAAGCTTTCTTT
TRBV2,TRBJ2-2,NA,TRBD1,CASWDRGIAGELFF,TGTGCCAGCTGGGACAGGGGAATCGCCGGGGAGCTGTTTTTT
TRBV19,TRBJ2-2,NA,TRBD1,CASSTRRQTSTGLGTGELFF,TGTGCCAGTAGTACACGTCGCCAGACCTCGACAGGGTTGGGCACCGGGGAGCTGTTTTTT
TRBV30,TRBJ1-1,NA,NA,CAWSAGSDTEAFF,TGTGCCTGGAGTGCAGGGTCGGACACTGAAGCTTTCTTT
TRBV7-8,TRBJ1-6,NA,NA,CASSLVGPNSPLHF,TGTGCCAGCAGCTTAGTGGGGCCTAATTCACCCCTCCACTTT
TRBV13,TRBJ2-7,NA,TRBD1,CASSLWVRGTGAYEQYF,TGTGCCAGCAGCTTATGGGTTCGGGGGACAGGGGCCTACGAGCAGTACTTC
TRBV5-4,TRBJ1-2,NA,NA,CASSLGGQNYGYTF,TGTGCCAGCAGCTTGGGTGGACAGAACTATGGCTACACCTTC
TRBV15,TRBJ2-3,few,TRBD1,CATSRDTGGADTQYF,TGTGCCACCAGCAGAGATACAGGGGGCGCAGATACGCAGTATTTT
TRBV14,TRBJ2-7,NA,TRBD1,CASSVGQGLYEQYF,TGTGCCAGCAGCGTGGGACAGGGGCTCTACGAGCAGTACTTC
TRBV9,TRBJ2-1,NA,NA,CASSSSGEQFF,TGTGCCAGCAGCTCGAGCGGCGAGCAGTTCTTC
TRBV27,TRBJ1-6,NA,NA,CASSLSTGEYNSPLHF,TGTGCCAGCAGTCTATCGACAGGAGAATATAATTCACCCCTCCACTTT
TRBV2,TRBJ1-2,NA,NA,CASSDQGAGGYTF,TGTGCCAGCAGTGACCAGGGAGCGGGCGGCTACACCTTC
TRBV28,TRBJ1-5,NA,NA,CASSGLFNQPQHF,TGTGCCAGCAGTGGACTGTTCAATCAGCCCCAGCATTTT
TRBV21-1,TRBJ2-7,NA,NA,CASSAEGGQATYEQYF,TGTGCCAGCAGCGCTGAAGGGGGACAGGCGACCTACGAGCAGTACTTC
TRBV4-3,TRBJ1-1,NA,NA,CASSQDQWPNTEAFF,TGCGCCAGCAGCCAAGATCAATGGCCGAACACTGAAGCTTTCTTT
TRBV4-3,TRBJ2-1,NA,NA,CASSQDRSVSGNEQFF,TGCGCCAGCAGCCAAGATCGTAGCGTTTCGGGCAATGAGCAGTTCTTC
TRBV19,TRBJ2-7,NA,NA,CASSERTAIGDEQYF,TGTGCCAGTAGTGAGCGGACGGCGATAGGAGACGAGCAGTACTTC
TRBV27,TRBJ1-2,NA,NA,CASSLSGTNYGYTF,TGTGCCAGCAGTTTATCGGGGACAAATTATGGCTACACCTTC
TRBV6-5,TRBJ2-7,NA,TRBD1,CASSPGQGAREQYF,TGTGCCAGCAGTCCGGGACAGGGGGCTCGAGAGCAGTACTTC
TRBV28,TRBJ1-4,NA,NA,CASSVARETNEKLFF,TGTGCCAGCAGTGTCGCCCGGGAGACTAATGAAAAACTGTTTTTT
TRBV10-3,TRBJ2-7,NA,NA,CAISDGQGTYEQYF,TGTGCCATCAGTGACGGTCAGGGAACCTACGAGCAGTACTTC
TRBV6-4,TRBJ2-2,NA,TRBD2,CASSPEAGDTGELFF,TGTGCCAGCTCCCCCGAGGCGGGGGACACCGGGGAGCTGTTTTTT
TRBV27,TRBJ2-7,NA,TRBD2,CASSFGLAGGSYEQYF,TGTGCCAGCAGTTTTGGGCTAGCGGGAGGTTCCTACGAGCAGTACTTC
TRBV25-1,TRBJ2-3,NA,NA,CASSGQLETDTQYF,TGTGCCAGCAGTGGTCAACTAGAGACAGATACGCAGTATTTT
TRBV4-3,TRBJ2-3,few,TRBD1,CASSQDPTGSGADTQYF,TGCGCCAGCAGCCAGGACCCGACAGGGAGTGGAGCAGATACGCAGTATTTT
TRBV6-4,TRBJ1-1,NA,NA,CASSDSGAALPSEAFF,TGTGCCAGCAGTGACTCGGGGGCAGCTTTACCTAGTGAAGCTTTCTTT
TRBV27,TRBJ2-1,NA,NA,CASSLDIEGITYNEQFF,TGTGCCAGCAGTTTAGATATTGAGGGTATCACCTACAATGAGCAGTTCTTC
TRBV9,TRBJ2-7,NA,NA,CASSVVAVSYEQYF,TGTGCCAGCAGCGTAGTGGCGGTTTCCTACGAGCAGTACTTC
TRBV19,TRBJ2-5,NA,TRBD2,CASSISTSGGHQETQYF,TGTGCCAGTAGTATCTCAACTAGCGGGGGCCATCAAGAGACCCAGTACTTC